The following is a T cell receptor (beta chain) sequence with its context. The antigen is unknown. Per the germline V gene, CDR1 is SGHDT and CDR2 is YYEEEE. The CDR3 has 16 amino acids. Trimming removed 0 bases from V and 2 bases from J, with 14 bases in between. The data are from a study of cytomegalovirus exposure and HLA in healthy donors. Notes on the study in general: Later analysis identified a missense DCLRE1C variant that was linked to TCR beta V- and J-gene trimming. TRBV6-2, TRBV6-3 and some other V segments were unresolvable in 87-base-pair reads. Overall, some 160 TCR beta chains were annotated as cytomegalovirus-associated.

Researchers ran the PCR with 60 Vbeta and 13 Jbeta primers. Here immunoSEQ multiplex PCR was the method, and the copy in TCRdb shows in-frame clones only, minus some. Among around 110,000 clones listed, 60% to 85% were seen once. This receptor was taken from a woman aged 18-29 years in good health and CMV-seronegative. The chain couples TRBV5-6 to TRBJ1-2, with D unresolved. What was sequenced was PBMCs. CDR3 nucleotides: TGTGCCAGCAGCTTGGCCAAGCCAGGTCGGAACTATGGCTACACCTTC. This gives the protein CASSLAKPGRNYGYTF.